This entry is about one T cell receptor beta chain. The target of this receptor is not known. Base quality data are lacking; no much larger clone is found one base away. Trimming removed 1 base from V and 5 bases from J, leaving 7 bases between the germline ends. The CDR3 numbers 12 residues from cysteine through phenylalanine. Only the CDR3 part of the read is kept: 36 bases, read in frame from the first base. The germline V gene (reference sequence) sets CDR1 to GTSNPN and CDR2 to SVGIG. What this sample's time point label stands for: pretreatment tumor sample. A cohort of some 29 patients with locally advanced or metastatic urothelial carcinoma, treated at Memorial Sloan Kettering on a trial protocol, was included. All tumor tissue used for sequencing was obtained prior to atezolizumab dosing. The Qiagen DNeasy Blood extraction kit was used to purify genomic DNA from total PBMCs and tumor samples.

This entry belongs to a study of PD-L1 blockade in urothelial cancer (dated by TCRdb to about 2017). In terms of the full investigation: All patients started therapy in about 2014 and received atezolizumab 1,200 mg intravenously every 3 weeks. Five patients were excluded from tumor TCR analyses because tumors from two patients failed quality control and three patients had no tumor available. Durable clinical benefit was achieved by nine patients but not by the remaining 20. Patients had an ECOG performance status of 0 or 1 and had received between 0 and 3 prior chemotherapy regimens. In the same patients, pretreatment tumors underwent whole exome sequencing and RNA sequencing in addition to TCR sequencing. Under 30 patients had pretreatment blood TCR-seq, 24 had at least one posttreatment blood collection, and 24 had tumor TCR-seq. The study, an exploratory multi-omic analysis, examined somatic, immune and clinical correlates of response to PD-L1 blockade with atezolizumab in urothelial cancer. Pretreatment tumor samples, along with matched peripheral blood serially collected before and after atezolizumab treatment, were subjected to TCR sequencing. Progression-free survival longer than 6 months counted as durable clinical benefit, and TCR features were additionally tested against both progression-free and overall survival. About nine tenths of the roughly 29 patients were males with bladder-origin urothelial cancer, and about 60% of the roughly 30 reported a prior smoking history. Tumor samples gave a median of roughly 1,400 T cells and about a thousand unique TCRs, with a median clonality of roughly 0.088 and T cell proportion of just under 0.1.

Each PCR received spiked-in synthetic TCR analog templates so that absolute template abundance could be estimated from read counts. In FFPE tumors, housekeeping genes were amplified and quantified to estimate usable DNA and calculate T cell fraction. The immunoSEQ assay used bias-controlled V and J gene primers to amplify TCRbeta CDR3 regions from genomic DNA. Sequencing of rearranged TCRbeta segments was performed at approximately 20X coverage. Turning to the authors' computational methods: Clustering was used to correct sequencing errors, and CDR3s were annotated against IMGT to assign V, D and J genes. Downstream analyses used only productive TCRbeta rearrangements, leaving out any out-of-frame or stop-codon sequences. To compute clonality, Shannon entropy was normalized by the log of the number of unique productive sequences and then subtracted from one. Fisher's exact test with Benjamini-Hochberg correction, using a cutoff of adjusted p below 0.01, was how clones that differed between time points or between blood and tumor were identified. This is the immuneACCESS table as TCRdb keeps it, with only in-frame sequences that have V and J called. A part of the clones is gone; compared with another copy, unresolved V genes explain less than half, and the rest is unexplained. Clone size and the V and J calls come from that table; the DNA yielded D and trimming. Across this sample there are about 2,500 clones, with roughly a third seen only once. The ten most abundant clones make up over 15% of the sample.

Study-level results and caveats: Greater expansion of tumor-associated TCR clones in peripheral blood 3 weeks after the start of treatment was observed in patients with durable benefit (n ≈ 24, p = 0.022). Because the sample size was small (n ≈ 27) and many exploratory analyses were performed, the results are intended to be hypothesis-generating. The tumor samples were FFPE, were not collected immediately before treatment, and were limited to one sample per patient, so heterogeneity may have been missed. The proportion of tumor-infiltrating T lymphocytes was higher in patients with durable benefit (n ≈ 25, Mann-Whitney p = 0.047).

The chain is assembled from TRBV30 and TRBJ2-3; no D gene call is confident. Here the sequenced sample was tumor tissue, taken before atezolizumab (anti-PD-L1) treatment. This TCR derives from a man aged 55 to 70 with urothelial cancer. The CDR3 in this case is CAWSESEDTQYF. In nucleotide form, the sequence is TGTGCCTGGAGTGAGTCCGAAGATACGCAGTATTTT.